This T cell receptor beta chain was sequenced in a study of blood T cell repertoires in COVID-19 (TCRdb year 2020). Regarding the research as a whole: Samples covering the acute and convalescent phases of COVID-19 were provided by collaborators in the United States, Italy and Spain. The material from the prospective study consisted of cDNA or gDNA derived from T cells, B-cell-depleted T cells, or PBMCs. Deeply sampled blood TCRbeta repertoires from subjects exposed to, actively infected with, or recovered from COVID-19 were included in the dataset. A freely available public database, intended as a resource for researchers studying the immune response to SARS-CoV-2, is where the repertoires were released. The samples were drawn from two sources: the first 160 participants of the ongoing ImmuneRACE study, and 1,200 or so subjects contributed by 6 global collaborators. The sample metadata nearly always contained a de-identified subject ID, COVID-19 status, age in years and sex. Where HLA class I and class II types were available, the types were taken from metadata supplied by the sample provider, not from assay-based typing. Points the paper makes about the study in general: The quantity of clinical and demographic metadata differed by source and by participant and was supplied without curation.

The immunoSEQ Assay, a bias-controlled multiplex PCR, was used to amplify TCRbeta CDR3 regions from genomic DNA. The authors processed their data as follows. Within the assay, amplification of reference gene primers was used to estimate how many nucleated cells each sample contained. Sequence reads were collapsed and filtered to measure the absolute abundance of every unique TCRbeta CDR3 rearrangement. Productive Simpson clonality was computed per sample as the square root of Simpson's diversity index over productive rearrangements. TCRdb took over this immuneACCESS table, retaining in-frame rearrangements with V and J assigned. Such tables are incomplete; in checked studies, under half of the missing clones stem from an unresolved V gene, and the remainder is unexplained. V and J calls and clone size are those listed in that table; D and trimming were worked out from the DNA. In all, the sample holds hundreds of thousands of clones, and 65% to 90% of those were seen once. Of the sample, approximately 10% is held by the ten largest clones.

One collaborating source in Seattle enrolled patients during active infection and followed them longitudinally through the course of disease. Whole blood was collected in K2EDTA tubes by collaborating institutions according to the institutions' own protocols. For TCRbeta analysis, collaborator samples were shipped as frozen whole blood, as isolated PBMCs, or as DNA extracted from either sample type. V ends up 6 bases short and J 4 bases short, with an unmatched junction base count of 19. The CDR1 and CDR2 encoded by the germline V gene are SNHLY and FYNNEI. The CDR3, from cysteine to phenylalanine, totals 18 residues. The only DNA kept is the CDR3, 54 bases in frame from the first base. With respect to this clone: What this receptor recognizes is not known. No quality values exist for individual bases; no much larger clone is one base distant.

The sequenced material came from peripheral blood. The TCR originated in a man aged 50 or older with COVID-19, enrolled during active disease. The sequence joins TRBV2 to TRBJ2-7; 9 junctional bases match TRBD1. The CDR3 protein: CASRQDRGVAGPGYEQYF. DNA sequence: TGTGCCAGCAGGCAGGACAGGGGAGTGGCGGGACCAGGTTACGAGCAGTACTTC.